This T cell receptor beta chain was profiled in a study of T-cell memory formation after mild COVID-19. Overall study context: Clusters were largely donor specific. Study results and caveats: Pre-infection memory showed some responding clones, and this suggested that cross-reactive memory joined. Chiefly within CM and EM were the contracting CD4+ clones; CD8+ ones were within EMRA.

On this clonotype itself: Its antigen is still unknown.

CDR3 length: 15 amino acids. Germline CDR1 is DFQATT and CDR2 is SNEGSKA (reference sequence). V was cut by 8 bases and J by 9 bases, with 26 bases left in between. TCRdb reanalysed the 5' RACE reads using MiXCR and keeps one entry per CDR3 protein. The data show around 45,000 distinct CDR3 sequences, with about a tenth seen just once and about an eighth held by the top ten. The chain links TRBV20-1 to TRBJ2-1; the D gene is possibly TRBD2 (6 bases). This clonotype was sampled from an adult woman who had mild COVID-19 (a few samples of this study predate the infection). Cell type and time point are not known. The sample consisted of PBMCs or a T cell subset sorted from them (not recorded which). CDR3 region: CSSTRRGTQIGEQFF. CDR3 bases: TGCAGTTCAACCCGGAGGGGTACCCAAATTGGTGAGCAGTTCTTC.